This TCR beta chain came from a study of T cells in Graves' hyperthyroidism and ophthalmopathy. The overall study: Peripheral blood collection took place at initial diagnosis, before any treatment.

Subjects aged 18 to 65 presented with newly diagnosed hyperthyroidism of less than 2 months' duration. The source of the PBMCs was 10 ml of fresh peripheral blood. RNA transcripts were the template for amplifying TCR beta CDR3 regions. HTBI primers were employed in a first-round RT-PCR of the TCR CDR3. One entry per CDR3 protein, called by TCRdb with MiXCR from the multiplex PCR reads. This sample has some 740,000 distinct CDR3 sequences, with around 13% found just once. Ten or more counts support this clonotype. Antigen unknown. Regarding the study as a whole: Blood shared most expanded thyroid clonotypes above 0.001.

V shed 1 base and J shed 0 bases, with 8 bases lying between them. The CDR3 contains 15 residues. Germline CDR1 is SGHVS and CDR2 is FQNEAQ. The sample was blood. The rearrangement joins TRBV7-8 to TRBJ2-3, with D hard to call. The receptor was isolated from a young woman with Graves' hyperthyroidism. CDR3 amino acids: CASSLESVSTDTQYF. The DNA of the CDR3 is TGTGCCAGCAGCTTAGAGAGCGTCAGCACAGATACGCAGTATTTT. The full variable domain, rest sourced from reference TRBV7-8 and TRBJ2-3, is GAGVSQSPRYKVAKRGQDVALRCDPISGHVSLFWYQQALGQGPEFLTYFQNEAQLDKSGLPSDRFFAERPEGSVSTLKIQRTQQEDSAVYLCASSLESVSTDTQYFGPGTRLTVL.